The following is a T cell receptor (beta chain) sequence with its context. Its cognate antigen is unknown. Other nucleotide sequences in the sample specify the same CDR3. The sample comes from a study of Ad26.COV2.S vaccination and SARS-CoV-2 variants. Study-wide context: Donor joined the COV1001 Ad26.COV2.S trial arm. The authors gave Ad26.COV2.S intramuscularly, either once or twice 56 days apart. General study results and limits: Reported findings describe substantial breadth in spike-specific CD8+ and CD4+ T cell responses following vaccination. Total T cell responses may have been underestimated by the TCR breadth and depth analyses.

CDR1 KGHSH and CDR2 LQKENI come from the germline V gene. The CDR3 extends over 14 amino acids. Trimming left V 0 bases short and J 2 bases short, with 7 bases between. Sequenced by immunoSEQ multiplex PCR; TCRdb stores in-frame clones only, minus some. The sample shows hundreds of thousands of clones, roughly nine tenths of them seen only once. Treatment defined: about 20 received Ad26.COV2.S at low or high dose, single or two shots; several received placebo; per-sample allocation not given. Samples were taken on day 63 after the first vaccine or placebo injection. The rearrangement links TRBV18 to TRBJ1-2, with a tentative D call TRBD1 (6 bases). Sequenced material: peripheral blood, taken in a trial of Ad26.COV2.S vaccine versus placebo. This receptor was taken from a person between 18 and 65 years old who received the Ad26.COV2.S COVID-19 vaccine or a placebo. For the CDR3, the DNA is TGTGCCAGCTCACCACCGGGGGGCAACTATGGCTACACCTTC. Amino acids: CASSPPGGNYGYTF.